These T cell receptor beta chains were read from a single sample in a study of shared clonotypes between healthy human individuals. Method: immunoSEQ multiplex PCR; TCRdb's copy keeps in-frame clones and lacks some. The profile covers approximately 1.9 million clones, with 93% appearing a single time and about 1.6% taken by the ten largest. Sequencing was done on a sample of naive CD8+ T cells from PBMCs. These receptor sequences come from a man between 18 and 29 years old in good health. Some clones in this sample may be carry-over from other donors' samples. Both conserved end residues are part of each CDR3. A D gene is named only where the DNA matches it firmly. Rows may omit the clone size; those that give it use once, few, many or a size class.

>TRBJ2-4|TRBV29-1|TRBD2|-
CSVVGAGVLSGNIQYF
TGCAGCGTTGTCGGAGCGGGAGTCTTGTCTGGAAACATTCAGTACTTC
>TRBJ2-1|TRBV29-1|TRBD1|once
CSVASGGSSYNEQFF
TGCAGCGTGGCCTCAGGGGGCAGCTCCTACAATGAGCAGTTCTTC
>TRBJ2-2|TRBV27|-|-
CASSLSPGASGELFF
TGTGCCAGCAGTTTATCGCCGGGGGCGTCCGGGGAGCTGTTTTTT
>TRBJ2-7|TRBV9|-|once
CASSVGVAGGYEQYF
TGTGCCAGCAGCGTAGGGGTAGCAGGGGGGTACGAGCAGTACTTC
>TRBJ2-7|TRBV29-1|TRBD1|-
CSVEGSVGDRVGYEQYF
TGCAGCGTTGAAGGCTCGGTGGGGGACAGGGTCGGATACGAGCAGTACTTC
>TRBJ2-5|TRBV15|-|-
CATSREETGVGETQYF
TGTGCCACCAGCAGAGAGGAGACGGGAGTGGGAGAGACCCAGTACTTC
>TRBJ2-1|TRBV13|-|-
CASSLAWGSYNEQFF
TGTGCCAGCTCCCTCGCCTGGGGCTCCTACAATGAGCAGTTCTTC
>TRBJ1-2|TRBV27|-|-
CASSLDGRYGYTF
TGTGCCAGCAGTTTGGACGGGAGATATGGCTACACCTTC
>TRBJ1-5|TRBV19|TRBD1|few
CASSRDRSNQPQHF
TGTGCCAGTAGTCGGGACAGAAGCAATCAGCCCCAGCATTTT
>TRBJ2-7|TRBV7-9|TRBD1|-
CASSPIQGADEQYF
TGTGCCAGCAGCCCGATACAGGGGGCCGACGAGCAGTACTTC
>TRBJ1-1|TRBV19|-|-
CASQRGVTEAFF
TGTGCCAGCCAACGAGGGGTCACTGAAGCTTTCTTT
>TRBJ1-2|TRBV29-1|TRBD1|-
CSVEKTGTGLYGYTF
TGCAGCGTTGAAAAAACCGGGACAGGGCTTTATGGCTACACCTTC
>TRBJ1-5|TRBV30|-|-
CAWSGGTREPQHF
TGTGCCTGGAGTGGGGGGACTCGGGAGCCCCAGCATTTT
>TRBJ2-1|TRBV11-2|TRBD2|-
CASSSRLAAHNEQFF
TGTGCCAGCAGCTCGAGACTAGCTGCCCACAATGAGCAGTTCTTC
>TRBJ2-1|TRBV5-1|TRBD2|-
CASSLGGIAGLYNEQFF
TGCGCCAGCAGCTTGGGAGGGATAGCGGGCTTATACAATGAGCAGTTCTTC
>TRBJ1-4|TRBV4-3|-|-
CASSQDLTTNEKLFF
TGCGCCAGCAGCCAAGACCTGACAACTAATGAAAAACTGTTTTTT
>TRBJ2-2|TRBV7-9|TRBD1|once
CASSHRDRDTGELFF
TGTGCCAGCAGCCACCGGGACAGGGACACCGGGGAGCTGTTTTTT
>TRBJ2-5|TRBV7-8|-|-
CASSFSGWEETQYF
TGTGCCAGCAGCTTCTCAGGGTGGGAAGAGACCCAGTACTTC
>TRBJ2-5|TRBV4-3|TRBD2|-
CASSQVTTSGYQETQYF
TGCGCCAGCAGCCAAGTAACGACTAGCGGGTACCAAGAGACCCAGTACTTC
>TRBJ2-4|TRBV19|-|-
CATNPPSPLAKNIQYF
TGTGCCACTAACCCCCCCAGCCCCCTAGCCAAAAACATTCAGTACTTC
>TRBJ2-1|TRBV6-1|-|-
CATLGGSSYNEQFF
TGTGCCACTCTTGGCGGCAGCTCCTACAATGAGCAGTTCTTC
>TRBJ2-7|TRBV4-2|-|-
CASSREIDRQYEQYF
TGTGCCAGCAGCCGGGAGATAGACAGACAATACGAGCAGTACTTC
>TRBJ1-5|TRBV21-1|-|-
CASSNRGLRLSNQPQHF
TGTGCCAGCAGCAACCGGGGCCTCCGGCTGAGCAATCAGCCCCAGCATTTT
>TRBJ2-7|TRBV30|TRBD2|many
CAWSVLAGTYYEQYF
TGTGCCTGGAGTGTACTAGCGGGTACTTACTACGAGCAGTACTTC
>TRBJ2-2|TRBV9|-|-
CASSVGRALNTGELFF
TGTGCCAGCAGCGTAGGCCGGGCGCTTAACACCGGGGAGCTGTTTTTT
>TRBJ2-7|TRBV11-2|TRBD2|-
CASSLSRGVYEQYF
TGTGCCAGCAGCTTAAGCCGGGGGGTTTACGAGCAGTACTTC
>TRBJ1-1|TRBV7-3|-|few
CASSLGRTNTEAFF
TGTGCCAGCAGCTTAGGGCGGACCAACACTGAAGCTTTCTTT
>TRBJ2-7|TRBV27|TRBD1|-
CASSPRQGWYEQYF
TGTGCCAGCAGTCCACGACAGGGGTGGTACGAGCAGTACTTC
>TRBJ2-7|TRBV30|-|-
CAWSVKWAGAYEQYF
TGTGCCTGGAGTGTAAAGTGGGCAGGGGCCTACGAGCAGTACTTC
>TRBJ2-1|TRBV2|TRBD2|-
CASSVSGSSSYNEQFF
TGTGCCAGCAGCGTAAGCGGGAGTAGCTCCTACAATGAGCAGTTCTTC
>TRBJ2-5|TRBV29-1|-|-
CSVEGGVWSRKTQYF
TGCAGCGTTGAGGGCGGGGTTTGGAGTCGGAAGACCCAGTACTTC
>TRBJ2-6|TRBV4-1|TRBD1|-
CATHGGQGTSGANVLTF
TGCGCCACCCACGGGGGACAGGGTACATCTGGGGCCAACGTCCTGACTTTC
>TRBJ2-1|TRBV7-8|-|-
CASSLALDPYNEQFF
TGTGCCAGCAGCTTAGCGCTAGATCCCTACAATGAGCAGTTCTTC
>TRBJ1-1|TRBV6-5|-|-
CASSNRVYTEAFF
TGTGCCAGCAGTAACAGGGTTTACACTGAAGCTTTCTTT
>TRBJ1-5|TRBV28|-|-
CASDNQGGNQPQHF
TGTGCCAGCGACAACCAAGGAGGGAATCAGCCCCAGCATTTT
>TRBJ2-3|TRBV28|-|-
CASRPGQTSTDTQYF
TGTGCCAGCCGCCCAGGACAGACTAGCACAGATACGCAGTATTTT
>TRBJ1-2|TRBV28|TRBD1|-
CASSPATDRVNYGYTF
TGTGCCAGCAGTCCAGCTACCGACAGGGTTAACTATGGCTACACCTTC
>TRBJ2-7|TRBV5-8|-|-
CASSWGATFEQYF
TGTGCCAGCAGCTGGGGGGCGACGTTCGAGCAGTACTTC
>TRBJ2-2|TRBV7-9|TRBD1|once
CASGDRGTGELFF
TGTGCCAGCGGGGACAGGGGCACCGGGGAGCTGTTTTTT
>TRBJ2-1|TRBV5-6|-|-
CASSSNRDKPYNEQFF
TGTGCCAGCAGCTCCAACCGGGACAAACCCTACAATGAGCAGTTCTTC
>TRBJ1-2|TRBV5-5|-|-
CASSLVRHQGGDGYTF
TGTGCCAGCAGCTTGGTCCGCCACCAGGGTGGGGATGGCTACACCTTC
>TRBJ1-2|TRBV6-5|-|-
CASSYSRVANYGYTF
TGTGCCAGCAGTTACTCGAGGGTAGCGAACTATGGCTACACCTTC
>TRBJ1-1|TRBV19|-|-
CASRTVHANVGNTEAFF
TGTGCCAGTAGGACAGTACACGCGAACGTGGGGAACACTGAAGCTTTCTTT
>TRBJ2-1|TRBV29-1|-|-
CSVLDRLGGLGSYNEQFF
TGCAGCGTTCTTGACAGGTTAGGGGGTTTGGGCTCCTACAATGAGCAGTTCTTC
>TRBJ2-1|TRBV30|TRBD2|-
CALRLAGRYGSNEQFF
TGTGCTTTAAGACTAGCGGGACGATACGGATCCAATGAGCAGTTCTTC
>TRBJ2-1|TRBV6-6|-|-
CASSYDRGGEQFF
TGTGCCAGCAGTTACGACCGGGGAGGTGAGCAGTTCTTC
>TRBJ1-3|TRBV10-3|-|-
CAISEVESGNTIYF
TGTGCCATCAGTGAGGTCGAGTCTGGAAACACCATATATTTT
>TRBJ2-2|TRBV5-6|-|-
CASSFWGWTGELFF
TGTGCCAGCAGCTTTTGGGGGTGGACCGGGGAGCTGTTTTTT
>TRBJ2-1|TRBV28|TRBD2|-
CASTILAGGRNEQFF
TGTGCCAGCACCATACTAGCGGGAGGCCGCAATGAGCAGTTCTTC
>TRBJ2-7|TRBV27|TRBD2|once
CASSYSAGTRVYEQYF
TGTGCCAGCAGTTATTCCGCCGGGACTAGAGTCTACGAGCAGTACTTC
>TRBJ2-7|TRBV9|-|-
CASGPDPLYEQYF
TGTGCCAGCGGCCCGGACCCTCTCTACGAGCAGTACTTC